This T cell receptor beta chain is drawn from a study of T cells in pancreatic ductal adenocarcinoma. No neoadjuvant therapy was given to the selected pancreatic ductal adenocarcinoma patients before their surgery. Concerning this clone itself: Its antigen remains unknown.

Germline trimming cut 5 bases from V and 5 bases from J; bases unmatched to any gene: 6. This CDR3 is 13 amino acids long. Germline loops: CDR1 SGHNT, CDR2 YYREEE (reference sequence). The study's findings and limits: Enrichment of CD45RO+ effector over naive T cells in tumors may bias clonality. Compared with tumor, blood showed more total productive templates and about 8-fold more clonotypes.

The data were produced by immunoSEQ multiplex PCR, yet TCRdb's version contains in-frame clones alone and is incomplete. The repertoire has 100,000 or so clones, nearly 95% of them found once; the top ten carry roughly 3%. This clonotype was obtained from a human donor with pancreatic ductal adenocarcinoma. Sequencing was carried out using PBMCs. The rearrangement links TRBV5-4 to TRBJ2-5, with 7 bases identical to TRBD1. For the CDR3, the DNA is TGTGCCAGCAGGGTCGGGACAGAGGAGACCCAGTACTTC. It specifies CASRVGTEETQYF.